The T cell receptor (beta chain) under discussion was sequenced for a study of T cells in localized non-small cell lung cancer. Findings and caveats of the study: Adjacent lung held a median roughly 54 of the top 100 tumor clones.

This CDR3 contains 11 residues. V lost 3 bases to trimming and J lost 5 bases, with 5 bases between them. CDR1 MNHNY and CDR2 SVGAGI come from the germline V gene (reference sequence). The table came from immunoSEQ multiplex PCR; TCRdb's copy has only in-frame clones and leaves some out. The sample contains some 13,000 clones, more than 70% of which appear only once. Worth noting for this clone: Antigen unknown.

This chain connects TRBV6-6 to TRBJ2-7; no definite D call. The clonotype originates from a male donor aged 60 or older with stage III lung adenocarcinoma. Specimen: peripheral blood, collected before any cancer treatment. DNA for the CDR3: TGTGCCAGCAGTTATTCTAACGAGCAGTACTTC. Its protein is CASSYSNEQYF.